These 27 T cell receptor beta chains were all obtained from the same sample, sequenced in a study of cytomegalovirus exposure and HLA in healthy donors. TCRdb's table, derived via immunoSEQ multiplex PCR, lists solely in-frame clones and lacks some. There are roughly 300,000 clones in the sample; approximately 90% occur only once, and around 0.84% lies in the top ten. Sample: PBMCs. The receptors here all came from a woman aged 18 to 35 in good health and CMV-seronegative.

V usage is TRBV6-6 and J usage is TRBJ2-7; no clear D gene. From germline, CDR1 is MNHNY and CDR2 SVGAGI (reference sequence). The CDR3 is 14 residues long. The ends were cut back, 6 bases at V and 3 bases at J, with 15 bases in the middle. Written as DNA, the CDR3 is TGTGCCAGCAGCCCCAGACGGAGCAACTACGAGCAGTACTTC. This gives the protein CASSPRRSNYEQYF.

This chain uses TRBV4-3 with TRBJ2-7; 11 positions match TRBD2. Germline V gives CDR1 LGHNA, CDR2 YSLEER. Trimming removed 0 bases from V and 4 bases from J; junction bases left unmatched: 5. The CDR3 consists of 16 residues. This CDR3 is CASSQDRGLAVYEQYF. In DNA form, the CDR3 reads TGCGCCAGCAGCCAAGATAGGGGACTAGCGGTTTACGAGCAGTACTTC.

CDR3 amino acids: CASRLVPSGSETQYF. DNA of the CDR3: TGTGCAAGTCGCTTAGTACCTAGCGGGAGTGAGACCCAGTACTTC. The chain is built from TRBV12-2 and TRBJ2-5; the table's D call TRBD2 went unverified against the DNA. TRBV12-2 is a documented pseudogene. The CDR3 contains 15 residues.

This chain links TRBV14 with TRBJ1-4; 9 nucleotides match TRBD1. The junction had 5 bases not matched to a gene; V was cut back by 4 bases and J by 5 bases. This CDR3 is 15 amino acids long. CDR1 and CDR2 from the germline V gene are SGHDN and FVKESK. The CDR3 is CASSPGGTGNEKLFF. CDR3 nucleotides: TGTGCCAGCAGCCCGGGGGGGACAGGGAATGAAAAACTGTTTTTT.

This chain uses TRBV4-3 with TRBJ1-1, with 7 nucleotides matching TRBD1. V shed 0 bases, J shed 2 bases, and the junction held 6 bases outside the gene matches. The CDR3 is made up of 16 amino acids. CDR1 LGHNA and CDR2 YSLEER come from the germline V gene. DNA of the CDR3: TGCGCCAGCAGCCAAGATAGGTACAGGGGTAACACTGAAGCTTTCTTT. Its protein is CASSQDRYRGNTEAFF.

This clone was counted a few times. V usage is TRBV6-5 and J usage is TRBJ1-1; D perhaps matches TRBD1 (5 bases). Trimming stripped 9 bases from V and 1 base from J, with 9 bases between. This CDR3 is 12 amino acids long. Germline V lookup: CDR1 MNHEY, CDR2 SVGAGI. CDR3 bases: TGTGCCAGTAGGCAGGGGAACACTGAAGCTTTCTTT. This sequence encodes CASRQGNTEAFF.

The rearrangement links TRBV4-2 to TRBJ2-7; the D gene is possibly TRBD2 (6 bases). The CDR3 is made up of 16 amino acids. Germline assignment: CDR1 LGHNA and CDR2 YNFKEQ. Trimming took off 0 bases at V and 7 bases at J, with 19 bases between the two ends. CDR3 loop: CASSQEISGRGEEQYF. The CDR3 nucleotides are TGTGCCAGCAGCCAAGAAATTTCGGGACGCGGGGAGGAGCAGTACTTC.

The table lists this clone with a few counts. The V and J genes are TRBV14 and TRBJ1-2; a possible D gene is TRBD1 (6 bases). Germline V gives CDR1 SGHDN, CDR2 FVKESK. The V and J ends lost 6 bases and 6 bases respectively, with 11 bases between them. The CDR3 has 12 residues. CDR3: CASSTGLHGYTF. The CDR3 DNA reads as TGTGCCAGCAGTACAGGGCTCCATGGCTACACCTTC.

The chain links TRBV28 to TRBJ2-7, with 8 bases aligning to TRBD2. The CDR3 contains 14 residues. The germline gives CDR1 MDHEN, CDR2 SYDVKM. The V and J ends lost 2 bases and 2 bases, in that order; junction bases with no gene match: 2. CDR3 DNA sequence: TGTGCCAGCAGTTTAGTCGGGAGGGCCTACGAGCAGTACTTC. This gives the protein CASSLVGRAYEQYF.

The chain joins TRBV30 to TRBJ1-2; 9 bases agree with TRBD1. The CDR3 has 13 residues. The ends lost 2 bases at V and 6 bases at J; junction bases unmatched: 4. The V gene's germline CDR1 is GTSNPN and CDR2 SVGIG (reference sequence). CDR3 DNA: TGTGCCTGGAGTTTACAGGGGGCGGATGGCTACACCTTC. Its protein product is CAWSLQGADGYTF. The full variable domain, rest sourced from reference TRBV30 and TRBJ1-2, is SQTIHQWPATLVQPVGSPLSLECTVEGTSNPNLYWYRQAAGRGLQLLFYSVGIGQISSEVPQNLSASRPQDRQFILSSKKLLLSDSGFYLCAWSLQGADGYTFGSGTRLTVV.

In regard to this clone: The sample carries other DNA sequences with the same CDR3. The chain joins TRBV2 to TRBJ2-1, with TRBD2 as a possible D gene (5 bases). Germline V gene data show CDR1 as SNHLY and CDR2 as FYNNEI. Trimming pared 6 bases from V and 5 bases from J, leaving 5 bases between. This CDR3 contains 11 residues. The chain's CDR3 is CASRRDNEQFF. The CDR3 nucleotides read TGTGCCAGCAGGCGGGACAATGAGCAGTTCTTC.

The chain links TRBV18 to TRBJ1-5; D might be TRBD1 (6 bases). The CDR3 is made up of 16 amino acids. The V and J ends lost 3 bases and 11 bases respectively, with 23 bases between them. Germline assignment: CDR1 KGHSH and CDR2 LQKENI. The CDR3 region has the DNA TGTGCCAGCTCACCGACCGGACAGATGGCCGAAGGAGCCCAGCATTTT. Translated, it gives CASSPTGQMAEGAQHF.

The J gene is TRBJ2-5, the V gene TRBV9, with TRBD2 identical over 9 bases. With 2 bases clipped from V and 2 bases from J, the junction kept 7 bases outside the gene matches. CDR1 is SGDLS, CDR2 YYNGEE, per germline. The CDR3 contains 16 residues. This chain's CDR3 is CASSVVASGTQETQYF. For the CDR3, the DNA is TGTGCCAGCAGCGTGGTAGCTAGCGGGACTCAAGAGACCCAGTACTTC.

This clone was detected a few times. The rearrangement uses TRBV19 and TRBJ1-1; D gene uncertain. The V gene lost 5 bases and the J gene lost 0 bases, with 19 bases spanning the gap. The CDR3 covers 17 residues. Germline V gives CDR1 LNHDA, CDR2 SQIVND (reference sequence). This chain's CDR3 is CASSLNPQRGVNTEAFF. In DNA, the CDR3 is TGTGCCAGTAGTCTAAACCCGCAGCGGGGTGTGAACACTGAAGCTTTCTTT.

The chain carries TRBV13 and TRBJ2-5, with 10 bases identical to TRBD2. Looked up from germline, CDR1 is PRHDT and CDR2 is FYEKMQ (reference sequence). The CDR3 runs to 17 residues. V gave up 1 base and J gave up 4 bases; unmatched junction bases: 9. For the CDR3, the DNA is TGTGCCAGCAGCTTAGTCCTAGCGGGAGACCAGTCAGAGACCCAGTACTTC. This translates into CASSLVLAGDQSETQYF.

The chain combines TRBV5-1 with TRBJ1-1, with 8 bases that match TRBD1. The J segment lost 4 bases and the V segment lost 4 bases, leaving 3 bases of the junction unmatched. From germline, CDR1 is SGHRS and CDR2 YFSETQ. The CDR3 contains 13 residues. Here the CDR3 DNA reads TGCGCCAGCAGCCGCGGACAGGGCACTGAAGCTTTCTTT. This codes for CASSRGQGTEAFF. Full variable domain (missing parts from reference TRBV5-1 and TRBJ1-1): KAGVTQTPRYLIKTRGQQVTLSCSPISGHRSVSWYQQTPGQGLQFLFEYFSETQRNKGNFPGRFSGRQFSNSRSEMNVSTLELGDSALYLCASSRGQGTEAFFGQGTRLTVV.

This sequence joins TRBV6-5 and TRBJ2-5; tentatively, D is TRBD1 (6 bases). Between the trimmed V and J ends, which lost 6 bases and 0 bases, there was a span of 8 bases. Per the germline V gene, CDR1 is MNHEY and CDR2 is SVGAGI. The CDR3 sequence is 13 residues long. CDR3: CASRTGHQETQYF. DNA for the CDR3: TGTGCCAGCAGGACAGGACACCAAGAGACCCAGTACTTC.

This clone was seen a handful of times. The rearrangement uses TRBV2 and TRBJ2-7; 7 nucleotides line up with TRBD1. V dropped 3 bases and J dropped 3; count of bases not matched to a gene: 11. Per germline, CDR1 SNHLY and CDR2 FYNNEI. CDR3 length: 16 amino acids. The CDR3 nucleotides read TGTGCCAGCAGTGACCCCGACAGGGAATCGGGCTACGAGCAGTACTTC. Protein sequence: CASSDPDRESGYEQYF.

The chain employs TRBV18 and TRBJ2-7; 9 positions match TRBD1. The trim removed 5 bases at V and 7 bases at J, leaving 6 bases unmatched. Per the germline V gene, CDR1 is KGHSH and CDR2 is LQKENI. The CDR3 runs to 13 residues. CDR3 region: CASSGDRVREQYF. CDR3 nucleotides: TGTGCCAGCTCAGGGGACAGGGTGAGGGAGCAGTACTTC.

The chain couples TRBV9 to TRBJ2-7; 7 bases line up with TRBD2. This CDR3 spans 12 amino acids. With V trimmed by 3 bases and J by 6 bases, 3 bases remained unmatched. From germline, CDR1 is SGDLS and CDR2 YYNGEE. The chain's CDR3 is CASSAGGSEQYF. The CDR3 DNA reads TGTGCCAGCAGCGCCGGGGGGAGCGAGCAGTACTTC.

V and J are TRBV19 and TRBJ1-5; D remains ambiguous. The V gene's germline CDR1 is LNHDA and CDR2 SQIVND (reference sequence). The CDR3 is made up of 13 amino acids. The V and J ends lost 8 bases and 0 bases respectively, with 8 bases between them. The CDR3 here is CASALTSNQPQHF. The CDR3 DNA follows: TGTGCCAGTGCGTTAACTAGCAATCAGCCCCAGCATTTT.

The CDR3 DNA reads TGTGCCAGCAGCGTTGCGGGACAGGTTCGCTCTGGAAACACCATATATTTT. This gives the protein CASSVAGQVRSGNTIYF. This sequence joins TRBV9 and TRBJ1-3; 8 nucleotides align to TRBD1. Germline CDR1 and CDR2: SGDLS and YYNGEE. CDR3 length: 17 residues. The J segment lost 0 bases and the V segment lost 2 bases, leaving 7 bases of the junction unmatched.

CDR3 in DNA: TGTGCCAGCAGCCGGGACAGTGGAAATGAAAAACTGTTTTTT. Amino acids: CASSRDSGNEKLFF. The chain joins TRBV9 to TRBJ1-4; the match to TRBD1 covers 7 bases. In germline, CDR1 is SGDLS, CDR2 YYNGEE. The J segment lost 5 bases and the V segment lost 4 bases, leaving 5 bases of the junction unmatched. The CDR3 is made up of 14 amino acids.

V gene TRBV2 combines with J gene TRBJ1-1; TRBD1 agrees at 8 bases. The CDR3 loop spans 15 amino acids. V lost 3 bases and J lost 1; bases outside the gene matches: 4. CDR1 and CDR2 from the germline V gene are SNHLY and FYNNEI. The CDR3 sequence: CASSDYGTGNTEAFF. CDR3 nucleotides: TGTGCCAGCAGTGACTACGGGACAGGGAACACTGAAGCTTTCTTT. Based on the CDR3 plus reference TRBV2 and TRBJ1-1, the full variable domain is EPEVTQTPSHQVTQMGQEVILRCVPISNHLYFYWYRQILGQKVEFLVSFYNNEISEKSEIFDDQFSVERPDGSNFTLKIRSTKLEDSAMYFCASSDYGTGNTEAFFGQGTRLTVV.

The J gene is TRBJ1-5, the V gene TRBV7-9; TRBD1 matches 8 bases. The length of the CDR3 is 14 residues. With V trimmed by 5 bases and J by 7 bases, 7 bases remained unmatched. Germline V gives CDR1 SEHNR, CDR2 FQNEAQ (reference sequence). In DNA form, the CDR3 reads TGTGCCAGCAGCATCTCACAGGGGGGACAGCCCCAGCATTTT. As protein: CASSISQGGQPQHF.

The chain joins TRBV27 to TRBJ1-4; 11 nucleotides agree with TRBD1. The germline V gene has CDR1 MNHEY and CDR2 SMNVEV (reference sequence). The CDR3 loop spans 16 amino acids. V shed 6 bases, J shed 5 bases, and the junction held 8 bases outside the gene matches. The CDR3 sequence: CASSSMGDRGNEKLFF. DNA of the CDR3: TGTGCCAGCAGCTCAATGGGGGACAGGGGGAATGAAAAACTGTTTTTT.

This chain links TRBV9 with TRBJ2-7; 8 bases fit TRBD2. Germline-derived CDR1 and CDR2 are SGDLS and YYNGEE. The CDR3 loop spans 17 amino acids. Germline trimming cut 0 bases from V and 3 bases from J; bases unmatched to any gene: 11. The CDR3 region has the DNA TGTGCCAGCAGCGTAGGGGGCCTAGCGGGCGTCAGCTACGAGCAGTACTTC. This gives the protein CASSVGGLAGVSYEQYF.